The clone carrying this T cell receptor beta chain occurred a few times. The data originate from a study of blood T cell repertoires in COVID-19. Study information: Acute and convalescent COVID-19 samples came from the United States, Italy and Spain. Nucleic acid was either cDNA or gDNA, and it came from T cells, B-cell-depleted T cells, or PBMCs.

Clones were sequenced by immunoSEQ multiplex PCR, and TCRdb holds only the in-frame ones, with some missing. The sample includes approximately 190,000 clones, roughly 84% of them seen just once. Individuals drawn from about 26 US areas were roughly 18 to 100 years old. Participants were placed into cohorts based on the clinical history they reported. The TCR sequence derives from a woman aged 25 to 39 who had been exposed to COVID-19. The specimen was PBMCs or T cells enriched from blood (not recorded which).

The CDR3 region has the DNA TGCGCCAGCAGCCAGGGGGCTAGCACAGATACGCAGTATTTT. It encodes CASSQGASTDTQYF. The chain joins TRBV4-3 to TRBJ2-3, with D possibly TRBD1 on 6 matching bases. The CDR3 runs to 14 residues. CDR1 and CDR2 (germline): LGHNA, YSLEER. The V end lost 3 bases, the J end lost 0 bases, and 7 bases lay between the germline ends.